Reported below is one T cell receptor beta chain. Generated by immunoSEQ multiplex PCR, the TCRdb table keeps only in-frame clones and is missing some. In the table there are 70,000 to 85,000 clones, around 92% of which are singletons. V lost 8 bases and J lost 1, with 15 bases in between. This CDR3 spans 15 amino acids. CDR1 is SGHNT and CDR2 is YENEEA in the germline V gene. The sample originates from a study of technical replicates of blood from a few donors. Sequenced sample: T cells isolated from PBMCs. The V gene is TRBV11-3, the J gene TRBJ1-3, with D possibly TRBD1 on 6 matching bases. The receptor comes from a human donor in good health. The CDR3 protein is CASVMGGLSGNTIYF. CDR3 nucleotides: TGTGCCAGCGTAATGGGGGGGCTTTCTGGAAACACCATATATTTT.